The rows below give T cell receptor beta chains drawn from one sample of a study of blood T cell repertoires in COVID-19. The data were produced by immunoSEQ multiplex PCR, yet TCRdb's version contains in-frame clones alone and is incomplete. The sample includes 140,000 to 150,000 clones, approximately 87% of them seen just once. Sequencing input: peripheral blood. The receptors come from a human donor in a cohort sampled during active COVID-19. Each CDR3 is given without its conserved first and last residue.

CDR3aa | v_gene
ASSSTGESNQPQH | TRBV5-6
ASSIDRGLYNEQF | TRBV19
ASSIKGKETQY | TRBV19
ASSLGAGGLNEQF | TRBV11-2
ASSITRAGTEAF | TRBV2
ASSPRRLAGVYNEQF | TRBV7-2
ASSLSQGAAF | TRBV7-2
ASSYIRTSGLNEQF | TRBV6-5
ASSLDSKTQY | TRBV7-2
ASSFSGGQPQH | TRBV12-3/TRBV12-4
ASSYTGTGEPNEQF | TRBV6-5
ASSIRQGGYEQY | TRBV19
ASSHLEAGGRGTEAF | TRBV5-6
ATSDPMTPRDSLETQY | TRBV24-1
ASSLGAGDHYGYT | TRBV5-5
SVDGTGGGTEAF | TRBV29-1
ATSRAPTGASEKLF | TRBV15
ASSQEPTSGSLSYEQY | TRBV4-2
ASSPGTVDTEAF | TRBV2
AISGRLAETGANVLT | TRBV10-3
ASSIQKETQY | TRBV2
ASSLDRGSGELF | TRBV5-1
ASSPGQVMNTEAF | TRBV18
ASSSRGQQYYNEQF | TRBV11-3
ASTFRETDTQY | TRBV6-5
SVWTGRELF | TRBV29-1
ASSRGQPGANVLT | TRBV28
ASSGTPDQPQH | TRBV6-5
ASSTIKRTETDSPLH | TRBV27
ASSQGQGWGEAF | TRBV3-1/TRBV3-2
ASSSDHRRMNTEAF | TRBV19
ASSQRQGTFRTEAF | TRBV7-2
ASSPPTGGRSTDTQY | TRBV6-2/TRBV6-3
ASSQDGGAYGYT | TRBV3-1/TRBV3-2
ASSINLRGLGNQPQH | TRBV19
ASSKGGVFNTEAF | TRBV7-8
ASSSVNYGYT | TRBV19
SVAGRAGDNEQF | TRBV29-1
ASSFTGTPNTGELF | TRBV27
ASTPTGVTDTQY | TRBV19
ASKGRSSTDTQY | TRBV19
ATGGINYGYT | TRBV6-5
ASSSIESGEQF | TRBV5-4
ASTHGRATDTQY | TRBV11-3
ASSPSGTGATEAF | TRBV5-1
ASSLDGRDTGELF | TRBV7-6
ASSFALNYGYT | TRBV12-3/TRBV12-4
ASSLAGATETQY | TRBV7-9
ASSLDLSGGTNEQF | TRBV11-3
ASSLGYVEAF | TRBV6-2/TRBV6-3
ASSLDPTGGVNTEAF | TRBV7-2
ASKTASSYNEQF | TRBV5-4
ASRNRGGNYGYT | TRBV19
ATLDRLNQPQH | TRBV10-1
ASSFITGSSSYNSPLH | TRBV7-2